What follows is one T cell receptor (beta chain) and its context. Antigen: not known. This specimen belongs to a study of siplizumab effects on memory and regulatory T cells. The study, taken as a whole, reports: Researchers did not confirm the suppressive function of proliferating Tregs from siplizumab cultures. Mappable alloreactive CD4+ clones averaged approximately 67% Treg-derived with siplizumab versus less than 30% in controls.

The CDR3 contains 14 residues. The V gene's germline CDR1 is SGDLS and CDR2 YYNGEE. Trimming pared 0 bases from V and 7 bases from J, leaving 13 bases between. Assays examined approximately 99,000 TCR templates per sample. The method was immunoSEQ multiplex PCR; TCRdb's version includes in-frame clones alone and lacks a portion of them. Here the sample spans roughly 50,000 clones, about 97% being singletons. Among a few donor pairs, the unstimulated naive, memory, effector memory and TEMRA subsets underwent sequencing. The receptor's source is a human donor in good health. The chain employs TRBV9 and TRBJ1-1; D call uncertain. Sequenced: naive CD4+ T cells sorted from blood. DNA of the CDR3: TGTGCCAGCAGCGTAGACGTTCCCAGTCATGAAGCTTTCTTT. It translates to CASSVDVPSHEAFF.